The 14 T cell receptor beta chains reported below all come from one sample, sequenced in a study of OX40 agonist ivuxolimab in advanced cancers. TCRdb's table, derived via immunoSEQ multiplex PCR, lists solely in-frame clones and lacks some. The table includes roughly 42,000 clones, around nine tenths detected once. Sequencing used CD4+ or CD8+ T cells sorted from blood, obtained in a trial of the OX40 agonist ivuxolimab. Receptors originate from an adult with an advanced solid tumor such as melanoma, head and neck, liver or kidney cancer.

This clone was observed a few times. The chain is built from TRBV19 and TRBJ1-1, with D perhaps TRBD1 (5 bases). CDR1 is LNHDA and CDR2 is SQIVND in the germline V gene (reference sequence). The CDR3 contains 14 residues. V was shortened by 6 bases and J by 2 bases, with 13 bases between the two germline ends. CDR3 loop: CASSWIGGNTEAFF. The CDR3 coding sequence is TGTGCCAGTAGCTGGATCGGGGGAAACACTGAAGCTTTCTTT.

The V call is TRBV4-1, the J call TRBJ1-5; no clear D. CDR1 and CDR2 (germline): MGHRA, YSYEKL. The CDR3 runs 17 residues. Trimming stripped 1 base from V and 5 bases from J, with 18 bases between. The DNA of the CDR3 is TGCGCCAGCAGCCAAGTCAGCCCCAATTTAATCTATCAGCCCCAGCATTTT. Its protein product is CASSQVSPNLIYQPQHF.

The rearrangement joins TRBV15 to TRBJ1-2; TRBD1 might be the D (6 bases). V lost 0 bases and J lost 4, with 12 bases in between. The germline CDR1 and CDR2 sequences are LNHNV and YYDKDF (reference sequence). The CDR3 is 15 residues long. CDR3 nucleotides: TGTGCCACCAGCAGAGATAGGGGGGTTCCCTATGGCTACACCTTC. Its translation is CATSRDRGVPYGYTF. Full variable domain (rest looked up from reference TRBV15 and TRBJ1-2): DAMVIQNPRYQVTQFGKPVTLSCSQTLNHNVMYWYQQKSSQAPKLLFHYYDKDFNNEADTPDNFQSRRPNTSFCFLDIRSPGLGDTAMYLCATSRDRGVPYGYTFGSGTRLTVV.

This clone is medium-sized by share. In DNA form, the CDR3 reads TGTGCCAGCAGCTTAGGAGGGGGAGAAACTGAAGCTTTCTTT. It yields the protein CASSLGGGETEAFF. This chain links TRBV11-2 with TRBJ1-1; D might be TRBD1 (6 bases). Germline-derived CDR1 and CDR2 are SGHAT and FQNNGV. V lost 1 base, J lost 5 bases, and 11 bases lay in between. This CDR3 region has 14 residues.

CDR3 protein: CASSEASGTHNYEQYF. The CDR3 region has the DNA TGTGCCAGCAGTGAAGCTTCCGGGACACATAACTACGAGCAGTACTTC. The chain couples TRBV6-1 to TRBJ2-7; D is possibly TRBD1 (6 bases). The V gene's germline CDR1 is MNHNS and CDR2 SASEGT. This CDR3 region has 16 residues. V was pared by 0 bases and J by 3 bases, with 15 bases between.

The V call is TRBV13, the J call TRBJ1-5, with TRBD1 matching 7 bases. With V trimmed by 5 bases and J by 5 bases, 3 bases remained unmatched. The CDR3 extends over 13 amino acids. Per germline, CDR1 PRHDT and CDR2 FYEKMQ (reference sequence). The CDR3 protein is CASSRRGDQPQHF. The CDR3 DNA follows: TGTGCCAGCAGCCGCAGGGGGGATCAGCCCCAGCATTTT.

The gene calls are TRBV23-1 and TRBJ1-1, with TRBD1 matching over 7 bases. TRBV23-1 is reported as an ORF; its role is uncertain. Unmatched junction bases numbered 11, after V lost 4 bases and J lost 0 bases. The CDR3 loop spans 17 amino acids. The CDR3 loop reads CASSRKLRGTVNTEAFF. The DNA of the CDR3 is TGCGCCAGCAGTCGAAAGCTCAGGGGGACCGTGAACACTGAAGCTTTCTTT.

The chain couples TRBV4-3 to TRBJ2-1; 11 bases match TRBD2. Trimming took 5 bases from V and 0 from J; bases not matched to a gene: 9. This CDR3 comprises 18 residues. Germline V CDR1 and CDR2: LGHNA, YSLEER. CDR3 in amino acids: CASSTRTSGPSSYNEQFF. The CDR3 nucleotides read TGCGCCAGCAGCACCCGGACTAGCGGGCCTAGCTCCTACAATGAGCAGTTCTTC.

This clone was recorded a few times. The chain couples TRBV6-4 to TRBJ1-2; TRBD1 matches 9 bases. In germline, CDR1 is MRHNA, CDR2 SNTAGT. The CDR3 has 14 amino acids. V dropped 0 bases and J dropped 8; count of bases not matched to a gene: 4. CDR3 residues: CASSDSGTGTGYTF. CDR3 nucleotide sequence: TGTGCCAGCAGTGACTCCGGGACAGGGACAGGCTACACCTTC.

Here the CDR3 reads CASSQDVQPGADTQYF. The CDR3 bases are TGCGCCAGCAGCCAAGACGTACAGCCCGGGGCAGATACGCAGTATTTT. This chain links TRBV4-1 with TRBJ2-3; perhaps TRBD2 as D (5 bases). The CDR3 is 16 residues long. Trimming took off 0 bases at V and 4 bases at J, with 14 bases between the two ends. CDR1 and CDR2 from the germline V gene are MGHRA and YSYEKL.

This clone was counted once. The chain has TRBV6-6 and TRBJ2-4; D ambiguous. Germline CDR1 is MNHNY and CDR2 is SVGAGI (reference sequence). The CDR3 sequence is 13 residues long. V lost 4 bases to trimming and J lost 6 bases, with 10 bases between them. CDR3 in DNA: TGTGCCAGCAGTTGGTCAGCTCTAAACATTCAGTACTTC. This translates into CASSWSALNIQYF.

This clone was seen only once. The V and J genes are TRBV5-6 and TRBJ2-3; 10 bases are a match to TRBD1. The CDR3 is 15 residues long. Germline CDR1 SGHDT, CDR2 YYEEEE. V shed 3 bases, J shed 4 bases, and the junction held 5 bases outside the gene matches. Here the CDR3 reads CASSYGTGVADTQYF. The DNA of the CDR3 is TGTGCCAGCAGCTACGGGACAGGGGTGGCAGATACGCAGTATTTT.

The V and J genes are TRBV19 and TRBJ1-2; tentatively, D is TRBD1 (6 bases). V was clipped by 6 bases and J by 5 bases, with 16 bases between them. Germline V gene lookup returns CDR1 LNHDA and CDR2 SQIVND (reference sequence). This CDR3 contains 14 residues. The CDR3 DNA reads as TGTGCCAGTAGCGCCCTGGCAGGGGTTTATGGCTACACCTTC. Its translation: CASSALAGVYGYTF. Full variable domain (remainder filled in from reference TRBV19 and TRBJ1-2): DGGITQSPKYLFRKEGQNVTLSCEQNLNHDAMYWYRQDPGQGLRLIYYSQIVNDFQKGDIAEGYSVSREKKESFPLTVTSAQKNPTAFYLCASSALAGVYGYTFGSGTRLTVV.

The rearrangement links TRBV11-2 to TRBJ2-3; D is unclear. Germline V lookup: CDR1 SGHAT, CDR2 FQNNGV. The CDR3 extends over 13 amino acids. V lost 3 bases and J lost 3, with 7 bases in between. The DNA for the CDR3 is TGTGCCAGCAGCTTCCACGCGACAGATACGCAGTATTTT. Amino acid sequence: CASSFHATDTQYF.